Listed here are 10 T cell receptor beta chains from one sample, sequenced in a study of T cells expressing NK-cell markers. TCRdb reprocessed the 5' RACE reads and stores each CDR3 protein as one record, lacking DNA. Recorded for this sample: 160,000 or so distinct CDR3 sequences. Sequenced input: blood T cells: a sorted CD56 or NKG2C T cell subset, CD4+ or CD8+ T cells, or bulk PBMC T cells (not recorded which). These receptor sequences come from a woman between 18 and 70 years old in good health.

The genes are TRBV18 and TRBJ2-7; TCRdb returns TRBD2, unconfirmable since there is no DNA. Germline loops: CDR1 KGHSH, CDR2 LQKENI. This CDR3 has 15 amino acids. CDR3 sequence: CASSPPLAGTVEQYF.

The chain uses TRBV20-1 and TRBJ2-3; with no DNA, the TCRdb D assignment of TRBD2 cannot be verified. The CDR3 is 14 residues long. Germline values: CDR1 DFQATT, CDR2 SNEGSKA (reference sequence). The CDR3 protein is CSAYGLIDTDTQYF.

The chain uses TRBV7-2 and TRBJ2-3; TCRdb reports TRBD2, a call that lacks DNA to check it against. This CDR3 has 16 residues. The germline gives CDR1 SGHTA, CDR2 FQGNSA. The chain's CDR3 is CASSSPSGRTWGTQYF. The whole variable domain, filled in from reference TRBV7-2 and TRBJ2-3, reads GAGVSQSPSNKVTEKGKDVELRCDPISGHTALYWYRQSLGQGLEFLIYFQGNSAPDKSGLPSDRFSAERTGGSVSTLTIQRTQQEDSAVYLCASSSPSGRTWGTQYFGPGTRLTVL.

The rearrangement joins TRBV7-6 to TRBJ1-3; lacking DNA, the TRBD1 call made by TCRdb goes unchecked. This CDR3 spans 15 amino acids. Germline CDR1 is SGHVS and CDR2 is FNYEAQ. CDR3: CASSPGGFSGNTIYF.

The J gene is TRBJ2-6, the V gene TRBV7-9; TCRdb's assignment of TRBD2 cannot be checked, as there is no DNA. The germline V gene has CDR1 SEHNR and CDR2 FQNEAQ (reference sequence). The CDR3 loop spans 15 amino acids. The CDR3 loop is CAGGSTTSGANVLTF.

This chain joins TRBV6-5 and TRBJ2-3. The germline gives CDR1 MNHEY, CDR2 SVGAGI. The length of the CDR3 is 11 residues. CDR3 amino acids: CASSYVDTQYF.

This chain joins TRBV7-2 and TRBJ2-5. In germline, CDR1 is SGHTA, CDR2 FQGNSA. The CDR3 runs 11 residues. The CDR3 is CASSFLETQYF.

This sequence joins TRBV12-3 or TRBV12-4 and TRBJ2-1; TCRdb's assignment of TRBD2 cannot be checked, as there is no DNA. This CDR3 has 14 residues. The CDR3 reads CASSSTSGGEPKFF.

The J gene is TRBJ2-2, the V gene TRBV5-4. CDR1 and CDR2 from the germline V gene are SGHNT and YYREEE (reference sequence). The CDR3 runs 13 residues. The CDR3 sequence is CASSNSNTGELFF.

The chain uses TRBV28 and TRBJ2-2; the TCRdb call, TRBD2, lacks DNA for checking. Germline values: CDR1 MDHEN, CDR2 SYDVKM. CDR3 size: 15 residues. The CDR3 protein is CASSLASQDTGELFF. Combining the CDR3 with reference TRBV28 and TRBJ2-2 gives the whole variable domain DVKVTQSSRYLVKRTGEKVFLECVQDMDHENMFWYRQDPGLGLRLIYFSYDVKMKEKGDIPEGYSVSREKKERFSLILESASTNQTSMYLCASSLASQDTGELFFGEGSRLTVL.